A single T cell receptor beta chain is shown here with its context. The V end lost 6 bases, the J end lost 0 bases, and 10 bases lay between the germline ends. The CDR3 is 15 residues long. Germline CDR1 reads KGHDR; CDR2 reads SFDVKD. This entry comes from a study of blood T cell repertoires in COVID-19. Study as a whole: Samples representing acute and convalescent COVID-19 were sourced from the United States, Italy and Spain. In each case, the material was cDNA or gDNA derived from T cells, B-cell-depleted T cells, or PBMCs.

Original processing notes: Nucleated cell number was recorded as an estimate derived from reference gene primer amplification. Profiling relied on immunoSEQ multiplex PCR, and the TCRdb table lists in-frame clones only, not all of them. The DNA was the basis for D and trimming; V, J and clone size are from that table. The sample consists of about 220,000 clones, around 84% of them appearing once. What was sequenced was peripheral blood. The sequence was obtained from a man aged 30 to 45 with active or convalescent COVID-19. This chain joins TRBV24-1 and TRBJ2-2; D remains ambiguous. The CDR3 spells CATSTTRTNTGELFF. CDR3 coding DNA: TGTGCCACCAGTACGACTCGGACGAACACCGGGGAGCTGTTTTTT.